The 24 T cell receptor beta chains below come from one sample, sequenced in a study of blood T cell repertoires in COVID-19. The data were produced by immunoSEQ multiplex PCR, yet TCRdb's version contains in-frame clones alone and is incomplete. Here the sample spans some 320,000 clones, about nine tenths being singletons. The sequencing sample was made of PBMCs or T cells enriched from blood (not recorded which). The receptors come from a man aged 55 to 69 who had recovered from COVID-19.

The chain links TRBV28 to TRBJ2-5, with D perhaps matching TRBD2 (7 bases). The CDR3 covers 17 residues. The V end was cut by 6 bases, the J end by 4 bases, with 24 bases between. In germline, CDR1 is MDHEN, CDR2 SYDVKM. In DNA, the CDR3 is TGTGCCAGCAGCCCCTACGCTTCGGGGGGCGATTTAGAGACCCAGTACTTC. It specifies CASSPYASGGDLETQYF.

J is TRBJ2-1 and V is TRBV4-1, with 9 nucleotides matching TRBD2. V dropped 4 bases and J dropped 0; count of bases not matched to a gene: 4. Germline lookup yields CDR1 MGHRA and CDR2 YSYEKL. The CDR3 spans 16 residues. The CDR3 here is CASSLAGGRSYNEQFF. DNA for the CDR3: TGCGCCAGCAGCCTCGCGGGAGGGCGCTCCTACAATGAGCAGTTCTTC.

This chain connects TRBV18 to TRBJ2-1; 9 bases are shared with TRBD1. CDR3 length equals 18 residues. CDR1 is KGHSH and CDR2 is LQKENI in the germline V gene. Trimming cost V 4 bases and J 0 bases; bases outside gene matches: 10. CDR3 amino acids: CASSRQGVGLGSYNEQFF. CDR3 nucleotides: TGTGCCAGCTCACGACAGGGGGTGGGTCTTGGCTCCTACAATGAGCAGTTCTTC.

This clone showed up just once. This chain uses TRBV5-1 with TRBJ2-2; 7 bases fit TRBD1. The junction had 10 bases not matched to a gene; V was cut back by 4 bases and J by 4 bases. This CDR3 comprises 16 residues. Germline lookup yields CDR1 SGHRS and CDR2 YFSETQ. For the CDR3, the DNA is TGCGCCAGCAGCCCGCTACCGGGACAGAGCACCGGGGAGCTGTTTTTT. This codes for CASSPLPGQSTGELFF.

The genes are TRBV28 and TRBJ1-5; perhaps TRBD1 as D (6 bases). The CDR3 spans 15 residues. V was cut by 8 bases and J by 2 bases, with 16 bases left in between. Germline V gives CDR1 MDHEN, CDR2 SYDVKM. This CDR3 reads CASQTWGGRNQPQHF. The DNA for the CDR3 is TGTGCCAGCCAAACCTGGGGGGGCCGCAATCAGCCCCAGCATTTT. Using reference TRBV28 and TRBJ1-5 for the parts outside the CDR3, the full variable domain is DVKVTQSSRYLVKRTGEKVFLECVQDMDHENMFWYRQDPGLGLRLIYFSYDVKMKEKGDIPEGYSVSREKKERFSLILESASTNQTSMYLCASQTWGGRNQPQHFGDGTRLSIL.

This chain uses TRBV6-5 with TRBJ1-5, with D possibly being TRBD1 (6 bases). Germline V lookup: CDR1 MNHEY, CDR2 SVGAGI. CDR3 length: 15 amino acids. Trimming left V 5 bases short and J 9 bases short, with 20 bases between. Written as DNA, the CDR3 is TGTGCCAGCAGTACCGCCGGGACACAAAGGTCGCCCCAGCATTTT. It translates to CASSTAGTQRSPQHF.

This chain uses TRBV30 with TRBJ2-7, with a tentative D call TRBD2 (6 bases). The V and J ends lost 3 bases and 0 bases respectively, with 12 bases between them. The CDR3 covers 14 residues. The germline V gene encodes CDR1 GTSNPN and CDR2 SVGIG (reference sequence). CDR3 sequence: CAWRPGESSYEQYF. The CDR3 nucleotides are TGTGCCTGGAGACCGGGAGAAAGCTCCTACGAGCAGTACTTC.

This clone was seen only a few times. This rearrangement joins TRBV7-9 to TRBJ2-7; the D is unclear. Germline V gene data show CDR1 as SEHNR and CDR2 as FQNEAQ (reference sequence). CDR3 length: 13 amino acids. Trimming removed 1 base from V and 5 bases from J, with 9 bases in between. Written as DNA, the CDR3 is TGTGCCAGCAGCTTAGTGACAAAGGACGAGCAGTACTTC. Amino acid sequence: CASSLVTKDEQYF.

The chain uses TRBV2 and TRBJ1-5; TRBD1 agrees at 10 bases. The CDR3 is 16 amino acids. Trimming at V came to 6 bases and at J to 3 bases, leaving 8 bases not matched to a gene. The germline gives CDR1 SNHLY, CDR2 FYNNEI. The CDR3 spells CASRLGQGVANQPQHF. CDR3 coding DNA: TGTGCCAGCAGGCTCGGACAGGGGGTGGCCAATCAGCCCCAGCATTTT.

This clone was found once. This sequence joins TRBV7-2 and TRBJ1-1, with D unclear. V shed 5 bases and J shed 6 bases, with 16 bases lying between them. The germline V gene has CDR1 SGHTA and CDR2 FQGNSA. The CDR3 extends over 14 amino acids. CDR3 residues: CASSPTQYVPEAFF. In nucleotides, the CDR3 is TGTGCCAGCAGCCCGACTCAGTACGTCCCTGAAGCTTTCTTT.

The V and J genes are TRBV5-1 and TRBJ2-7; TRBD2 matches 8 bases. Germline assignment: CDR1 SGHRS and CDR2 YFSETQ. The CDR3 extends over 16 amino acids. The V gene end was trimmed by 1 base and the J gene end by 0 bases; junction bases not matched to a gene: 6. This chain's CDR3 is CASSLFASGSSYEQYF. The CDR3 nucleotides read TGCGCCAGCAGCTTGTTTGCCAGCGGGAGCTCCTACGAGCAGTACTTC.

The rearrangement links TRBV2 to TRBJ2-1, with D possibly matching TRBD1 (6 bases). Trimming shortened V by 7 bases and J by 0 bases, and 16 bases separated the two germline ends. Germline V gives CDR1 SNHLY, CDR2 FYNNEI. The CDR3 is made up of 16 amino acids. The CDR3 here is CASTQGLANSYNEQFF. CDR3 nucleotide sequence: TGTGCCAGCACACAGGGCCTCGCCAACTCCTACAATGAGCAGTTCTTC.

The rearrangement links TRBV7-6 to TRBJ2-1, with 13 bases matching TRBD2. V lost 1 base and J lost 2; bases outside the gene matches: 5. CDR1 is SGHVS and CDR2 is FNYEAQ in the germline V gene. The CDR3 totals 18 residues. Here the CDR3 DNA reads TGTGCCAGCAGCTTAGAACTAGCGGGAGGGCCTCCCTACAATGAGCAGTTCTTC. Translating it yields CASSLELAGGPPYNEQFF.

The chain combines TRBV10-1 with TRBJ2-1; 8 nucleotides align to TRBD2. Germline V lookup: CDR1 WNHNN, CDR2 SYGVQD (reference sequence). Unmatched junction bases numbered 6, after V lost 5 bases and J lost 0 bases. The CDR3 runs 16 residues. DNA for the CDR3: TGCGCCAGCAGTATTATAACTAGCGGCTCCTACAATGAGCAGTTCTTC. Translation gives CASSIITSGSYNEQFF.

In this sample, this clone turned up once. The rearrangement uses TRBV6-2 or TRBV6-3 and TRBJ2-7; a weak D match, TRBD1 (5 bases). CDR1 is MNHEY, CDR2 SVGEGT, per germline. The V and J ends lost 2 bases and 2 bases respectively, with 16 bases between them. This CDR3 is built from 16 residues. The CDR3 is CASSYPRQTTAYEQYF. CDR3 coding DNA: TGTGCCAGCAGTTACCCTAGACAGACCACCGCCTACGAGCAGTACTTC.

This clone was seen more than once but under ten times. V is TRBV5-8 and J is TRBJ2-2; 9 nucleotides agree with TRBD2. The CDR3 loop spans 15 amino acids. Germline V gene data show CDR1 as SGHTS and CDR2 as YDEGEE. Unmatched junction bases numbered 10, after V lost 5 bases and J lost 8 bases. Here the CDR3 reads CASSTGLAFSGELFF. The CDR3 region has the DNA TGTGCCAGCAGTACGGGACTAGCTTTTTCTGGGGAGCTGTTTTTT.

This sequence joins TRBV4-3 and TRBJ1-5; TRBD1 matches at 7 bases. This CDR3 region has 15 residues. The germline V gene has CDR1 LGHNA and CDR2 YSLEER. V was clipped by 1 base and J by 5 bases; unmatched bases: 5. The DNA of the CDR3 is TGCGCCAGCAGCCAAGGAGACAGGGCCGATCAGCCCCAGCATTTT. Translated, it gives CASSQGDRADQPQHF.

The CDR3: CASSPSDTKGTEAFF. In DNA form, the CDR3 reads TGTGCCAGCAGCCCATCGGACACGAAGGGGACTGAAGCTTTCTTT. The chain couples TRBV7-2 to TRBJ1-1; TRBD1 might be the D (5 bases). Trimming took 5 bases from V and 5 from J, leaving 18 bases between them. This CDR3 is built from 15 residues. Germline V gene data show CDR1 as SGHTA and CDR2 as FQGNSA.

V gene TRBV4-1 combines with J gene TRBJ1-2; D is perhaps TRBD1 (5 bases). Germline-derived CDR1 and CDR2 are MGHRA and YSYEKL. The germline V and J ends were trimmed by 2 bases and 3 bases, with 22 bases remaining between them. This CDR3 region has 18 residues. CDR3 residues: CASSQSIEGAGTYYGYTF. The CDR3 region has the DNA TGCGCCAGCAGCCAAAGCATTGAAGGGGCGGGGACCTACTATGGCTACACCTTC.

V is TRBV19 and J is TRBJ2-7, with 11 nucleotides matching TRBD2. Unmatched junction bases numbered 5, after V lost 3 bases and J lost 4 bases. CDR1 is LNHDA, CDR2 SQIVND, per germline (reference sequence). This CDR3 region has 15 residues. This CDR3 is CASSIGLAGGYEQYF. CDR3 nucleotides: TGTGCCAGTAGTATCGGGCTAGCGGGAGGTTACGAGCAGTACTTC. The full variable domain, in which reference TRBV19 and TRBJ2-7 provide the parts outside the CDR3, is DGGITQSPKYLFRKEGQNVTLSCEQNLNHDAMYWYRQDPGQGLRLIYYSQIVNDFQKGDIAEGYSVSREKKESFPLTVTSAQKNPTAFYLCASSIGLAGGYEQYFGPGTRLTVT.

V and J are TRBV28 and TRBJ1-1; weak D call: TRBD1 (6 bases). Germline lookup yields CDR1 MDHEN and CDR2 SYDVKM. The CDR3 covers 15 residues. V was clipped by 5 bases and J by 1 base, with 14 bases between them. The CDR3 is CASSIWRTANTEAFF. In DNA, the CDR3 is TGTGCCAGCAGTATCTGGCGGACAGCGAACACTGAAGCTTTCTTT.

This sequence joins TRBV5-1 and TRBJ2-3; TRBD2 agrees at 7 bases. Germline CDR1 is SGHRS and CDR2 is YFSETQ. J gave up 6 bases and V 0 bases, and 4 bases lay outside the gene matches. The CDR3 spans 14 residues. The DNA for the CDR3 is TGCGCCAGCAGCTTGGTCGCTAGCGGTGATACGCAGTATTTT. It codes for CASSLVASGDTQYF.

In the case of this clone: The same CDR3 also results from other DNA sequences found in this sample. The chain recombines TRBV5-1 with TRBJ1-5; D unclear. CDR1 is SGHRS and CDR2 is YFSETQ in the germline V gene. The V and J ends lost 0 bases and 5 bases respectively, with 6 bases between them. The CDR3 loop spans 13 amino acids. The CDR3: CASSLAGDQPQHF. CDR3 nucleotides: TGCGCCAGCAGCTTGGCCGGGGATCAGCCCCAGCATTTT.

The V call is TRBV14, the J call TRBJ2-1; 7 bases are shared with TRBD2. Per germline, CDR1 SGHDN and CDR2 FVKESK. V lost 0 bases and J lost 3; bases outside the gene matches: 5. This CDR3 has 16 amino acids. CDR3 sequence: CASSQDPGGVYNEQFF. In DNA, the CDR3 is TGTGCCAGCAGCCAAGATCCGGGAGGAGTCTACAATGAGCAGTTCTTC. Using reference TRBV14 and TRBJ2-1 for the parts outside the CDR3, the full variable domain is EAGVTQFPSHSVIEKGQTVTLRCDPISGHDNLYWYRRVMGKEIKFLLHFVKESKQDESGMPNNRFLAERTGGTYSTLKVQPAELEDSGVYFCASSQDPGGVYNEQFFGPGTRLTVL.